What follows is one T cell receptor beta chain and its context. No cognate antigen has been identified for it. Base-call qualities are not available, and no considerably larger clone is one nucleotide away. At the junction V is shortened by 3 bases and J by 3 bases, with 15 bases in between. The germline V gene (reference sequence) supplies CDR1 SGHNT and CDR2 YYREEE. The CDR3 covers 15 residues, taking in both the cysteine and the phenylalanine. CDR3 DNA only is kept here, 45 bases in frame from base 1. Healthy humans were used as donors in the study. This specimen comes from a study of T cell repertoires and Cas9 in healthy adults listed by TCRdb under 2018. Regarding the study in general: SpCas9-reactive T cells were characterized for multi-effector potency, cytotoxicity and lineage determination within the CD4 and CD8 compartments. The study looked at preexisting T cell immunity to the Streptococcus pyogenes Cas9 nuclease (SpCas9), which is used in CRISPR gene editing. Points the paper makes about the study in general: SpCas9-reactive regulatory T cells were reported to mitigate proliferation and function of SpCas9-reactive effector T cells in vitro.

Libraries were prepared through the immunoSEQ multiplex PCR assay. Imported from immuneACCESS, the table was reduced by TCRdb to in-frame sequences with V and J called. These copies leave out some clones; in studies compared against another copy, an unresolved V gene accounts for under half, and the cause of the remainder is not known. This sample lists roughly 23,000 clones; about 90% were detected once. The ten largest make up less than 2% of the sample. The sequence links TRBV5-4 to TRBJ1-2; confidence is insufficient to name the D gene. The sample comprised CD4+ effector T cells (CD127+, CD25-, CD137-, CD154-) from PBMCs; culture status not recorded. This sequence originates from a human donor in good health. In nucleotide form, the sequence is TGTGCCAGCAGCTGGTACGGGAGTATCGACTATGGCTACACCTTC. Its amino acids are CASSWYGSIDYGYTF.